A selection of T cell receptor beta chains follows, all from one sample in a study of blood T cell repertoires in COVID-19. The method was immunoSEQ multiplex PCR; TCRdb's version includes in-frame clones alone and lacks a portion of them. This sample has 140,000 to 150,000 clones, with roughly nine tenths found just once. Material for sequencing was peripheral blood. The receptors were sampled from a man aged 18 to 35 with COVID-19, enrolled during active disease. CDR3s include the opening cysteine and the closing phenylalanine or tryptophan. The D gene is left open where the match is weak. Not all rows give a size; the values are once, few, many and, for expanded clones, a class.

CDR3 DNA: TGCAGTGCTCTGGGAGCCCCTGAAGCTTTCTTT; CDR3 protein: CSALGAPEAFF; J gene: TRBJ1-1; D gene: .; CDR3 length: 11; clone size: .; V gene: TRBV20-1
CDR3 DNA: TGTGCCAGCAGTTCCCTCAGGGGCTACGAGCAGTACTTC; CDR3 protein: CASSSLRGYEQYF; J gene: TRBJ2-7; D gene: .; CDR3 length: 13; clone size: .; V gene: TRBV12-3/TRBV12-4
CDR3 DNA: TGTGCCAGCAGCCGGGACAGCCGAGGGTACGAGCAGTACTTC; CDR3 protein: CASSRDSRGYEQYF; J gene: TRBJ2-7; D gene: TRBD1; CDR3 length: 14; clone size: few; V gene: TRBV28
CDR3 DNA: TGTGCCAGCAAAAGGGGGATAGCGGGAGGTGGCAATGAGCAGTTCTTC; CDR3 protein: CASKRGIAGGGNEQFF; J gene: TRBJ2-1; D gene: TRBD2; CDR3 length: 16; clone size: .; V gene: TRBV2
CDR3 DNA: TGTGCCAGCAGTTTGCTCCGGACAGGGCCTACCGGGGAGCTGTTTTTT; CDR3 protein: CASSLLRTGPTGELFF; J gene: TRBJ2-2; D gene: TRBD1; CDR3 length: 16; clone size: .; V gene: TRBV6-2/TRBV6-3
CDR3 DNA: TGTGCCAGTAGATCAAGCGGGATTGAGACCCAGTACTTC; CDR3 protein: CASRSSGIETQYF; J gene: TRBJ2-5; D gene: TRBD2; CDR3 length: 13; clone size: .; V gene: TRBV19
CDR3 DNA: TGCAGCGTTCGGACAGGGGCCACAGATACGCAGTATTTT; CDR3 protein: CSVRTGATDTQYF; J gene: TRBJ2-3; D gene: TRBD1; CDR3 length: 13; clone size: .; V gene: TRBV29-1
CDR3 DNA: TGTGCCAGCAGCTTAGCGGACGGGGTGATGGACTGCCATTTT; CDR3 protein: CASSLADGVMDCHF; J gene: TRBJ2-3; D gene: .; CDR3 length: 14; clone size: .; V gene: TRBV7-2
CDR3 DNA: TGTGCCAGCAGTGGCGGGACCTTTAAAGGCGGGGAGCTGTTTTTT; CDR3 protein: CASSGGTFKGGELFF; J gene: TRBJ2-2; D gene: .; CDR3 length: 15; clone size: .; V gene: TRBV6-2/TRBV6-3
CDR3 DNA: TGCGCCAGCAGCTACGAGGGGGATCAGCCCCAGCATTTT; CDR3 protein: CASSYEGDQPQHF; J gene: TRBJ1-5; D gene: .; CDR3 length: 13; clone size: many; V gene: TRBV5-1
CDR3 DNA: TGTGCCAGCAGCTCAGGCAGCCTCACTGAAGCTTTCTTT; CDR3 protein: CASSSGSLTEAFF; J gene: TRBJ1-1; D gene: .; CDR3 length: 13; clone size: .; V gene: TRBV9
CDR3 DNA: TGTGCCAGCAGCTTAGAGACACGGGGGTCCTACGAGCAGTACTTC; CDR3 protein: CASSLETRGSYEQYF; J gene: TRBJ2-7; D gene: .; CDR3 length: 15; clone size: .; V gene: TRBV7-2
CDR3 DNA: TGTGCCAGCTCACCCGTCGGGACAGGGGGCTTATATGGCTACACCTTC; CDR3 protein: CASSPVGTGGLYGYTF; J gene: TRBJ1-2; D gene: TRBD1; CDR3 length: 16; clone size: .; V gene: TRBV18
CDR3 DNA: TGTGCCAGCAGTTACTCGATTCAGGAAGCTTTCTTT; CDR3 protein: CASSYSIQEAFF; J gene: TRBJ1-1; D gene: .; CDR3 length: 12; clone size: once; V gene: TRBV6-6
CDR3 DNA: TGTGCCAGCAGTTATCCGACTCCTTACACAGATACGCAGTATTTT; CDR3 protein: CASSYPTPYTDTQYF; J gene: TRBJ2-3; D gene: .; CDR3 length: 15; clone size: .; V gene: TRBV28
CDR3 DNA: TGTGCCAGCAGCTTGCCTCCGGGACAGGGCCGCGAGCAGTACTTC; CDR3 protein: CASSLPPGQGREQYF; J gene: TRBJ2-7; D gene: TRBD1; CDR3 length: 15; clone size: .; V gene: TRBV5-6
CDR3 DNA: TGTGCCAGCAGCTTAATCATGCCCCAGGGGATAAATGAAAAACTGCTTTTT; CDR3 protein: CASSLIMPQGINEKLLF; J gene: TRBJ1-4; D gene: .; CDR3 length: 17; clone size: .; V gene: TRBV7-9
CDR3 DNA: TGTGCCACCAGCAGTTTTGGGTCGGGCACCATATATTTT; CDR3 protein: CATSSFGSGTIYF; J gene: TRBJ1-3; D gene: .; CDR3 length: 13; clone size: .; V gene: TRBV15
CDR3 DNA: TGCGCCAGCAGTCTGGGACAGGGGCTTTACTACGAGCAGTACTTC; CDR3 protein: CASSLGQGLYYEQYF; J gene: TRBJ2-7; D gene: TRBD1; CDR3 length: 15; clone size: .; V gene: TRBV4-3
CDR3 DNA: TGTGCCTGGAGTTGGGGGGGGGCCAATGAGCAGTTCTTC; CDR3 protein: CAWSWGGANEQFF; J gene: TRBJ2-1; D gene: .; CDR3 length: 13; clone size: .; V gene: TRBV30
CDR3 DNA: TGTGCCAGCAGCCGAATAGGGCCGGGACTAGCGGGAGGGTCCTTTGGGAATGAGCAGTTCTTC; CDR3 protein: CASSRIGPGLAGGSFGNEQFF; J gene: TRBJ2-1; D gene: TRBD2; CDR3 length: 21; clone size: .; V gene: TRBV4-2
CDR3 DNA: TGTGCCAGCAGTCTCTCCGGGAAGGCCTATGGCTACACCTTC; CDR3 protein: CASSLSGKAYGYTF; J gene: TRBJ1-2; D gene: .; CDR3 length: 14; clone size: .; V gene: TRBV28
CDR3 DNA: TGTGCCAGCAGCGTAGCTGATCGGAGCGAGCAGTACTTC; CDR3 protein: CASSVADRSEQYF; J gene: TRBJ2-7; D gene: .; CDR3 length: 13; clone size: few; V gene: TRBV9
CDR3 DNA: TGTGCCAGCAGCCCCGGGACAGGGACCTACGAGCAGTACTTC; CDR3 protein: CASSPGTGTYEQYF; J gene: TRBJ2-7; D gene: TRBD1; CDR3 length: 14; clone size: .; V gene: TRBV7-9
CDR3 DNA: TGTGCCGGCAGAGTCAGGACTAGCGGGTTCCCCTACGAGCAGTACTTC; CDR3 protein: CAGRVRTSGFPYEQYF; J gene: TRBJ2-7; D gene: TRBD2; CDR3 length: 16; clone size: .; V gene: TRBV6-4
CDR3 DNA: TGTGCCTGGGATGACGGAGGAGGGCATAATTCACCCCTCCACTTT; CDR3 protein: CAWDDGGGHNSPLHF; J gene: TRBJ1-6; D gene: .; CDR3 length: 15; clone size: .; V gene: TRBV30
CDR3 DNA: TGTGCCTGGAGTGCTGGCTTCAGGGGGGACGAGCAGTACTTC; CDR3 protein: CAWSAGFRGDEQYF; J gene: TRBJ2-7; D gene: .; CDR3 length: 14; clone size: .; V gene: TRBV30
CDR3 DNA: TGTGCCTGGGGCACTAGCGGCTCCTACAATGAGCAGTTCTTC; CDR3 protein: CAWGTSGSYNEQFF; J gene: TRBJ2-1; D gene: TRBD2; CDR3 length: 14; clone size: once; V gene: TRBV30
CDR3 DNA: TGTGCCAGCAGTGGGGAGGGCTACGAGCAGTACTTC; CDR3 protein: CASSGEGYEQYF; J gene: TRBJ2-7; D gene: TRBD2; CDR3 length: 12; clone size: .; V gene: TRBV2
CDR3 DNA: TGTGCCTGGAGTGTCCCGGAGGGGATCAAGACAGGGATGTATGACACTGAAGCTTTCTTT; CDR3 protein: CAWSVPEGIKTGMYDTEAFF; J gene: TRBJ1-1; D gene: TRBD1; CDR3 length: 20; clone size: .; V gene: TRBV30
CDR3 DNA: TGTGCCAGCAGTAAGACTAGCAATGAGCAGTTCTTC; CDR3 protein: CASSKTSNEQFF; J gene: TRBJ2-1; D gene: .; CDR3 length: 12; clone size: .; V gene: TRBV6-5
CDR3 DNA: TGTGCCAGCAGCTGGGGACACAAACGTTACGAGCAGTACTTC; CDR3 protein: CASSWGHKRYEQYF; J gene: TRBJ2-7; D gene: .; CDR3 length: 14; clone size: .; V gene: TRBV7-2
CDR3 DNA: TGTGCCAGCCTCAGTTGGCAGTATTTT; CDR3 protein: CASLSWQYF; J gene: TRBJ2-3; D gene: .; CDR3 length: 9; clone size: .; V gene: TRBV5-8
CDR3 DNA: TGCGCCAGCAGCCAAGATGGGGGGGCGTCCTATGGCTACACCTTC; CDR3 protein: CASSQDGGASYGYTF; J gene: TRBJ1-2; D gene: .; CDR3 length: 15; clone size: .; V gene: TRBV4-3
CDR3 DNA: TGTGCCTGGAGTGGCCAGGAGGGCTGGGGCTACACCTTC; CDR3 protein: CAWSGQEGWGYTF; J gene: TRBJ1-2; D gene: .; CDR3 length: 13; clone size: .; V gene: TRBV30
CDR3 DNA: TGCGCCAGCAGCTTGGCCCCCTCGGGGGGAGCAGATACGCAGTATTTT; CDR3 protein: CASSLAPSGGADTQYF; J gene: TRBJ2-3; D gene: TRBD2; CDR3 length: 16; clone size: .; V gene: TRBV5-1
CDR3 DNA: TGTGCCAGCAGTTTCCCCCGGACAGGGGGAACGGGAGTTATCACAGATACGCAGTATTTT; CDR3 protein: CASSFPRTGGTGVITDTQYF; J gene: TRBJ2-3; D gene: TRBD1; CDR3 length: 20; clone size: .; V gene: TRBV6-2/TRBV6-3
CDR3 DNA: TGTGCCAGCAGCCGACCACTTCTAGCGGGGATCCAAGAGACCCAGTACTTC; CDR3 protein: CASSRPLLAGIQETQYF; J gene: TRBJ2-5; D gene: TRBD2; CDR3 length: 17; clone size: .; V gene: TRBV7-8
CDR3 DNA: TGTGCCAGCAGCCGGGATGGGGAGTCCTCTGGAAACACCATATATTTT; CDR3 protein: CASSRDGESSGNTIYF; J gene: TRBJ1-3; D gene: .; CDR3 length: 16; clone size: .; V gene: TRBV3-1/TRBV3-2
CDR3 DNA: TGTGCCAGCAGCGTAGTTGAGGCGGGGGAGCAGTACTTC; CDR3 protein: CASSVVEAGEQYF; J gene: TRBJ2-7; D gene: .; CDR3 length: 13; clone size: .; V gene: TRBV9
CDR3 DNA: TGTGCCAGCAGCTCAAGGGACAGGGGTTCCAACACTGAAGCTTTCTTT; CDR3 protein: CASSSRDRGSNTEAFF; J gene: TRBJ1-1; D gene: TRBD1; CDR3 length: 16; clone size: many; V gene: TRBV7-8
CDR3 DNA: TGTGCCAGCAGCATGACTAGCGGGTCCGGCACAGATACGCAGTATTTT; CDR3 protein: CASSMTSGSGTDTQYF; J gene: TRBJ2-3; D gene: TRBD2; CDR3 length: 16; clone size: .; V gene: TRBV7-8
CDR3 DNA: TGTGCCAGCAGCCAGAGACAGGGTGGAAACGGGGAGCTGTTTTTT; CDR3 protein: CASSQRQGGNGELFF; J gene: TRBJ2-2; D gene: TRBD1; CDR3 length: 15; clone size: .; V gene: TRBV3-1/TRBV3-2
CDR3 DNA: TGTGCCAGCAGTGAGACAGGGCACTACAATGAGCAGTTCTTC; CDR3 protein: CASSETGHYNEQFF; J gene: TRBJ2-1; D gene: TRBD1; CDR3 length: 14; clone size: .; V gene: TRBV25-1
CDR3 DNA: TGTGCCAGCAGTTTTAAAATGATCGAGGGCCCCCGGGGTGGCTACACCTTC; CDR3 protein: CASSFKMIEGPRGGYTF; J gene: TRBJ1-2; D gene: .; CDR3 length: 17; clone size: .; V gene: TRBV28
CDR3 DNA: TGCGCCAGCAGCTTGGAGGCAGGCACCTACGAGCAGTACTTC; CDR3 protein: CASSLEAGTYEQYF; J gene: TRBJ2-7; D gene: .; CDR3 length: 14; clone size: .; V gene: TRBV5-1
CDR3 DNA: TGTGCCAGCAGCTTAGTAGGAGTTACCAATGAGCAGTTCTTC; CDR3 protein: CASSLVGVTNEQFF; J gene: TRBJ2-1; D gene: .; CDR3 length: 14; clone size: .; V gene: TRBV11-3
CDR3 DNA: TGTGCCAGTAGTTGGACAGGGACCACAGATACGCAGTATTTT; CDR3 protein: CASSWTGTTDTQYF; J gene: TRBJ2-3; D gene: TRBD1; CDR3 length: 14; clone size: .; V gene: TRBV19
CDR3 DNA: TGTGCCAGCAGTTACCACGGGAAGGAAAGGAGTGGCTACACCTTC; CDR3 protein: CASSYHGKERSGYTF; J gene: TRBJ1-2; D gene: .; CDR3 length: 15; clone size: .; V gene: TRBV6-5
CDR3 DNA: TGTGCCAGCAGTGACAGAGCAGGGCCGAACACTGAAGCTTTCTTT; CDR3 protein: CASSDRAGPNTEAFF; J gene: TRBJ1-1; D gene: .; CDR3 length: 15; clone size: .; V gene: TRBV6-4
CDR3 DNA: TGCGCCAGCAGCCGGGACAGGGGGCGGCGGGATGAGCAGTTCTTC; CDR3 protein: CASSRDRGRRDEQFF; J gene: TRBJ2-1; D gene: TRBD1; CDR3 length: 15; clone size: .; V gene: TRBV4-3